The clone carrying this T cell receptor beta chain was counted at least ten times. Its specificity is unknown. This entry comes from a study of regulatory T cells in long-lasting Graves disease. Study information: Persistent cases were those of Graves' disease that involved over 5 years of antithyroid drugs with positive TSH receptor antibodies. The study, taken as a whole, reports: There were preferences for TRBV28, TRBJ1-2 and TRBJ2-5 in persistent disease.

Construction of the TCR beta libraries employed iRepertoire HTBI primers in conjunction with Arm-PCR of CDR3 regions. MiXCR, run by TCRdb on the multiplex PCR reads, gives a single entry per CDR3 protein. There are some 430,000 distinct CDR3 sequences in the sample; 20% to 25% occur only once, and about 6.6% lies in the top ten. As for time point: persistent/refractory GD, antithyroid drugs over 5 years with positive TRAb. The TCR library was made from RNA that had been extracted from PBMCs in TRIzol. Tubes containing EDTA received around 9.5 milliliters of drawn peripheral blood. Germline V lookup: CDR1 SGDLS, CDR2 YYNGEE. This CDR3 comprises 13 residues. V shed 2 bases and J shed 2 bases, with 7 bases lying between them.

The rearrangement joins TRBV9 to TRBJ1-2; D remains unclear. The origin of this receptor is a female donor with Graves disease. The source material was peripheral blood mononuclear cells (PBMCs), sampled when the disease was refractory, from a patient treated with antithyroid drugs. CDR3: CASSVNSNYGYTF. CDR3 in DNA: TGTGCCAGCAGCGTGAATAGCAACTATGGCTACACCTTC.